Each of the 29 T cell receptor beta chains below was sequenced from the same sample in a study of shared clonotypes between healthy human individuals. CD8 cells classed as naive were CD45RO-negative and positively selected for CCR7, excluding terminally differentiated effector memory CD45RA+ cells. This table comes from immunoSEQ multiplex PCR, and its TCRdb copy is limited to in-frame clones, with some not included. Among about 2.1 million clones listed, 93% were seen once. Sequencing input: naive CD8+ T cells from PBMCs. These receptors came from a man aged 18 to 29 in good health. Some clones in this sample may be carry-over from other donors' samples.

The chain has TRBV4-1 and TRBJ2-7, with D tentatively TRBD2 (6 bases). The length of the CDR3 is 15 residues. Trimming removed 1 base at V and 5 bases at J, with 15 bases between. Germline V lookup: CDR1 MGHRA, CDR2 YSYEKL. CDR3: CASSQVYGGAHEQYF. The CDR3 DNA is TGCGCCAGCAGCCAAGTTTATGGAGGGGCCCACGAGCAGTACTTC.

The rearrangement uses TRBV2 and TRBJ1-6, with D maybe TRBD1 (5 bases). Germline values: CDR1 SNHLY, CDR2 FYNNEI. The CDR3 has 18 amino acids. Trimming shortened V by 6 bases and J by 0 bases, and 18 bases separated the two germline ends. The CDR3, as DNA: TGTGCCAGCAGCTACACAAGACAGAGGAGCTCCTATAATTCACCCCTCCACTTT. It yields the protein CASSYTRQRSSYNSPLHF.

This rearrangement joins TRBV7-2 to TRBJ1-2, with 8 bases aligning to TRBD1. CDR1 is SGHTA, CDR2 FQGNSA, per germline. The CDR3 is 15 residues long. V gave up 4 bases and J gave up 2 bases; unmatched junction bases: 6. CDR3 coding DNA: TGTGCCAGCAGCTCTCGGACAGGGCACAACTATGGCTACACCTTC. The encoded protein is CASSSRTGHNYGYTF.

The rearrangement links TRBV27 to TRBJ1-1, with 9 bases lining up with TRBD1. The germline V gene encodes CDR1 MNHEY and CDR2 SMNVEV (reference sequence). The CDR3 is 14 residues long. V gave up 7 bases and J gave up 6 bases; unmatched junction bases: 9. As DNA, the CDR3 is TGTGCCAGCACCTCGACAGGGGGTGGCTCTGAAGCTTTCTTT. Protein: CASTSTGGGSEAFF.

The gene calls are TRBV13 and TRBJ2-1; D gene unclear. V was clipped by 0 bases and J by 6 bases, with 9 bases between them. This CDR3 comprises 14 residues. Germline CDR1 PRHDT, CDR2 FYEKMQ (reference sequence). The CDR3 spells CASSLGLRVNEQFF. As DNA, the CDR3 is TGTGCCAGCAGCTTAGGCCTAAGGGTCAATGAGCAGTTCTTC.

V and J are TRBV6-5 and TRBJ2-7; D is uncertain. The V end was cut by 6 bases, the J end by 0 bases, with 12 bases between. The CDR3 is made up of 14 amino acids. Germline V gene sequence: CDR1 MNHEY, CDR2 SVGAGI. DNA of the CDR3: TGTGCCAGCAGCCCCCCGACTTCCTCCTACGAGCAGTACTTC. Amino acid sequence: CASSPPTSSYEQYF.

This chain links TRBV7-5 with TRBJ1-2; the table's TRBD1 call for D was not verified on the DNA. TRBV7-5 is tagged as a pseudogene. This CDR3 contains 16 residues. This CDR3 reads CARSPSGQGAKDGYTF. The CDR3 nucleotides are TGTGCCAGAAGCCCCTCCGGACAGGGGGCGAAAGATGGCTACACCTTC.

The chain joins TRBV10-3 to TRBJ2-1; D perhaps matches TRBD2 (6 bases). CDR3 length: 15 amino acids. V gave up 2 bases and J gave up 5 bases, with 13 bases separating them. The V gene's germline CDR1 is ENHRY and CDR2 SYGVKD. CDR3 in amino acids: CAISENAGWDNEQFF. CDR3 DNA sequence: TGTGCCATCAGTGAGAACGCGGGATGGGACAATGAGCAGTTCTTC.

V and J are TRBV7-9 and TRBJ2-1; TRBD2 aligns across 10 bases. Germline V lookup: CDR1 SEHNR, CDR2 FQNEAQ (reference sequence). After removal of 4 bases from V and 7 bases from J, the junction contained 7 bases not matched to a gene. The CDR3 loop spans 15 amino acids. This CDR3 is CASSSKAGGANEQFF. The CDR3 nucleotides read TGTGCCAGCAGCTCCAAAGCGGGAGGGGCAAATGAGCAGTTCTTC. Combining the CDR3 with reference TRBV7-9 and TRBJ2-1 gives the whole variable domain DTGVSQNPRHKITKRGQNVTFRCDPISEHNRLYWYRQTLGQGPEFLTYFQNEAQLEKSRLLSDRFSAERPKGSFSTLEIQRTEQGDSAMYLCASSSKAGGANEQFFGPGTRLTVL.

This clone was detected once. The rearrangement uses TRBV27 and TRBJ2-7, with 12 nucleotides matching TRBD2. The germline gives CDR1 MNHEY, CDR2 SMNVEV (reference sequence). The CDR3 runs 14 residues. The ends lost 7 bases at V and 6 bases at J; junction bases unmatched: 7. The chain's CDR3 is CASNPLAGGREQYF. The CDR3 DNA reads as TGTGCCAGCAACCCACTAGCGGGAGGCCGCGAGCAGTACTTC.

This chain uses TRBV9 with TRBJ2-1, with D possibly TRBD2 on 6 matching bases. Germline V gene sequence: CDR1 SGDLS, CDR2 YYNGEE. The V and J ends lost 4 bases and 6 bases respectively, with 14 bases between them. The CDR3 contains 14 residues. This CDR3 reads CASSPRDSRNEQFF. Written as DNA, the CDR3 is TGTGCCAGCAGCCCGAGGGACTCACGCAATGAGCAGTTCTTC. The entire variable domain, with the rest obtained from reference TRBV9 and TRBJ2-1, is as follows: DSGVTQTPKHLITATGQRVTLRCSPRSGDLSVYWYQQSLDQGLQFLIQYYNGEERAKGNILERFSAQQFPDLHSELNLSSLELGDSALYFCASSPRDSRNEQFFGPGTRLTVL.

This chain joins TRBV10-3 and TRBJ1-6, with TRBD1 matching over 7 bases. Germline loops: CDR1 ENHRY, CDR2 SYGVKD. There are 13 residues in the CDR3. J lost 7 bases, V lost 7 bases, and 4 bases had no gene match. The CDR3 DNA is TGTGCCATCACCGGGGACAGCAATTCACCCCTCCACTTT. This gives the protein CAITGDSNSPLHF.

The V gene is TRBV5-1, the J gene TRBJ2-1, with 12 positions matching TRBD2. The germline V gene encodes CDR1 SGHRS and CDR2 YFSETQ. The CDR3 is 14 amino acids. Germline trimming cut 5 bases from V and 8 bases from J; bases unmatched to any gene: 5. The CDR3 region has the DNA TGCGCCAGCAGAGGACTAGCGGGATCTCATGAGCAGTTCTTC. Protein sequence: CASRGLAGSHEQFF.

This clone has just one count. The genes are TRBV6-1 and TRBJ1-1, with 7 positions matching TRBD1. The V and J ends lost 7 bases and 3 bases, in that order; junction bases with no gene match: 8. The CDR3 is 14 residues long. Germline values: CDR1 MNHNS, CDR2 SASEGT. This CDR3 reads CASTSQGWDTEAFF. CDR3 DNA: TGTGCCAGCACTTCACAGGGGTGGGACACTGAAGCTTTCTTT.

CDR3: CASSEAVTDGELFF. The CDR3 DNA is TGTGCCAGCAGTGAAGCAGTGACAGACGGGGAGCTGTTTTTT. This sequence joins TRBV2 and TRBJ2-2; perhaps TRBD1 as D (5 bases). CDR1 and CDR2 from the germline V gene are SNHLY and FYNNEI. Trimming shortened V by 0 bases and J by 7 bases, and 9 bases separated the two germline ends. CDR3 length: 14 residues. Filled out from reference TRBV2 and TRBJ2-2, the complete variable domain reads EPEVTQTPSHQVTQMGQEVILRCVPISNHLYFYWYRQILGQKVEFLVSFYNNEISEKSEIFDDQFSVERPDGSNFTLKIRSTKLEDSAMYFCASSEAVTDGELFFGEGSRLTVL.

The chain has TRBV19 and TRBJ2-7; 12 bases line up with TRBD2. CDR1 and CDR2 (germline): LNHDA, SQIVND (reference sequence). The length of the CDR3 is 14 residues. V lost 4 bases, J lost 2 bases, and 0 bases stayed unmatched. CDR3 sequence reads: CASSRTSGTYEQYF. The CDR3 coding sequence is TGTGCCAGTAGTAGGACTAGCGGGACCTACGAGCAGTACTTC.

The CDR3 sequence: CASSDMGGGLNEKLFF. The DNA of the CDR3 is TGTGCCAGCAGTGATATGGGGGGAGGCCTTAATGAAAAACTGTTTTTT. V usage is TRBV2 and J usage is TRBJ1-4; tentatively, D is TRBD1 (5 bases). This CDR3 is built from 16 residues. V shed 3 bases and J shed 4 bases, with 15 bases lying between them. Per germline, CDR1 SNHLY and CDR2 FYNNEI.

The V gene is TRBV7-6, the J gene TRBJ2-1; 10 nucleotides line up with TRBD2. The V segment lost 3 bases and the J segment 4 bases; nucleotides outside the gene matches: 3. Per the germline V gene, CDR1 is SGHVS and CDR2 is FNYEAQ. This CDR3 contains 15 residues. The CDR3 bases are TGTGCCAGCAGCTTGACGACTAGCGGGTACAATGAGCAGTTCTTC. Translating it yields CASSLTTSGYNEQFF.

The chain links TRBV28 to TRBJ1-3; D not resolved. The germline V gene has CDR1 MDHEN and CDR2 SYDVKM. This CDR3 region has 15 residues. Trimming took 1 base from V and 2 from J, leaving 9 bases between them. The CDR3 DNA sequence: TGTGCCAGCAGTTTATTGGCCGGGACTGGAAACACCATATATTTT. Encoded protein: CASSLLAGTGNTIYF. Full variable domain (rest looked up from reference TRBV28 and TRBJ1-3): DVKVTQSSRYLVKRTGEKVFLECVQDMDHENMFWYRQDPGLGLRLIYFSYDVKMKEKGDIPEGYSVSREKKERFSLILESASTNQTSMYLCASSLLAGTGNTIYFGEGSWLTVV.

The rearrangement uses TRBV7-3 and TRBJ2-1, with TRBD1 identical over 7 bases. The CDR3 covers 16 residues. Germline CDR1 reads SGHTA; CDR2 reads FQGTGA. J was trimmed by 2 bases and V by 4 bases; bases with no gene match: 8. The CDR3 here is CASSSNRGWPYNEQFF. The CDR3 bases are TGTGCCAGCAGCTCAAACAGGGGTTGGCCCTACAATGAGCAGTTCTTC.

The chain carries TRBV27 and TRBJ2-7; maybe TRBD1 (5 bases). There are 13 residues in the CDR3. The germline V gene encodes CDR1 MNHEY and CDR2 SMNVEV (reference sequence). V shed 3 bases and J shed 2 bases, with 8 bases lying between them. The CDR3 DNA follows: TGTGCCAGCAGTTTTGACAGCCCCTACGAGCAGTACTTC. It encodes CASSFDSPYEQYF.

This clone occurred once. V usage is TRBV15 and J usage is TRBJ1-1; weak D call: TRBD1 (6 bases). V was trimmed by 0 bases and J by 0 bases, leaving 23 bases between them. Germline V gene lookup returns CDR1 LNHNV and CDR2 YYDKDF (reference sequence). CDR3 length equals 20 residues. CDR3 nucleotides: TGTGCCACCAGCAGAGAGCCCCCCTGGGGAGAGGAGGGGGTGAACACTGAAGCTTTCTTT. It yields the protein CATSREPPWGEEGVNTEAFF.

This chain connects TRBV11-2 to TRBJ2-7; D is tentatively TRBD1 or TRBD2 (5 bases each). The CDR3 is made up of 17 amino acids. The germline V gene has CDR1 SGHAT and CDR2 FQNNGV. Trimming pared 5 bases from V and 7 bases from J, leaving 27 bases between. The CDR3 nucleotides read TGTGCCAGCAGCCCCGGGACGAGGATAGCTCGGGAAGATGAGCAGTACTTC. Amino acid sequence: CASSPGTRIAREDEQYF.

The V call is TRBV4-2, the J call TRBJ1-5, with TRBD1 identical over 7 bases. V lost 1 base and J lost 4; bases outside the gene matches: 4. This CDR3 has 15 amino acids. CDR1 LGHNA and CDR2 YNFKEQ come from the germline V gene. The chain's CDR3 is CASSQGQGVNQPQHF. CDR3 sequence (DNA): TGTGCCAGCAGCCAAGGACAGGGCGTAAATCAGCCCCAGCATTTT.

This chain joins TRBV27 and TRBJ2-7; 11 bases fit TRBD2. CDR1 is MNHEY, CDR2 SMNVEV, per germline (reference sequence). With V trimmed by 2 bases and J by 3 bases, 12 bases remained unmatched. The CDR3 is 18 residues long. CDR3 protein: CASSLMTSGIPLGYEQYF. The CDR3 nucleotides read TGTGCCAGCAGTTTAATGACTAGCGGGATTCCCTTGGGCTACGAGCAGTACTTC.

This chain joins TRBV27 and TRBJ2-7; 11 positions match TRBD1. The trim removed 1 base at V and 6 bases at J, leaving 8 bases unmatched. CDR3 length equals 16 residues. Germline V CDR1 and CDR2: MNHEY, SMNVEV (reference sequence). The CDR3 bases are TGTGCCAGCAGTTTATTGGGCGGACAGGGGGCGTCCGAGCAGTACTTC. Its protein product is CASSLLGGQGASEQYF.

This clone was recorded only once. V is TRBV18 and J is TRBJ2-5; D remains unclear. The CDR3 extends over 15 amino acids. Germline V gene lookup returns CDR1 KGHSH and CDR2 LQKENI. V was pared by 3 bases and J by 6 bases, with 17 bases between. CDR3 sequence: CASSPVKTLPQTQYF. CDR3 nucleotides: TGTGCCAGCTCACCGGTTAAGACTCTCCCGCAGACCCAGTACTTC.

This clone was recorded only once. V is TRBV7-9 and J is TRBJ2-2; D is unresolved. The germline V and J ends were trimmed by 6 bases and 1 base, with 9 bases remaining between them. Germline-derived CDR1 and CDR2 are SEHNR and FQNEAQ (reference sequence). The CDR3 extends over 14 amino acids. The CDR3 sequence: CASRATENTGELFF. CDR3 DNA sequence: TGTGCCAGCAGAGCTACAGAGAACACCGGGGAGCTGTTTTTT.

The chain joins TRBV4-2 to TRBJ1-6; unclear D gene. V was clipped by 4 bases and J by 2 bases, with 15 bases between them. This CDR3 contains 17 residues. Germline V CDR1 and CDR2: LGHNA, YNFKEQ. The CDR3 DNA reads TGTGCCAGCAGCCCCGAACGGGTGATCACCTATAATTCACCCCTCCACTTT. It yields the protein CASSPERVITYNSPLHF.